The clone carrying this T cell receptor beta chain was seen many times. What it recognizes is unknown. This entry belongs to a study of T cell repertoires in cytomegalovirus infection. TCRdb re-called the reads with MiXCR, one entry per CDR3 protein. The data hold 100,000 to 150,000 distinct CDR3 sequences, with roughly a quarter observed a single time. This sequence originates from a human donor in good health (CMV status not recorded). Some clones in this sample may be carry-over from other donors' samples. The sequenced sample consisted of PBMCs, sequenced either directly or after in vitro stimulation (not recorded which).

DNA for the CDR3: TGTGCCAGCAGCCCCGGACAGGGGGCTGAAGCTTTCTTT. This sequence encodes CASSPGQGAEAFF. The chain links TRBV7-6 to TRBJ1-1; 10 bases are shared with TRBD1. Germline V gives CDR1 SGHVS, CDR2 FNYEAQ. CDR3 length: 13 amino acids. With V trimmed by 5 bases and J by 6 bases, 3 bases remained unmatched.